Included here is one T cell receptor beta chain sequence, with context. The data were obtained in a study of shared T cell receptors in the human thymus. Only in-frame clones appear in the TCRdb table, and some are missing; sequencing was by immunoSEQ multiplex PCR. The sample has 650,000 to 950,000 clones, roughly 88% seen once. This CDR3 is built from 19 residues. Germline V CDR1 and CDR2: SGHTA, FQGNSA. J gave up 5 bases and V 5 bases, and 11 bases lay outside the gene matches. This sample also appeared in a second study, on human thymus T cells. That work states: Thymus tissue for the work was resected from patients undergoing corrective heart surgery.

The TCR originated in a girl in the first two years of life with a congenital heart defect. What was sequenced was thymocytes. The chain combines TRBV7-2 with TRBJ2-2, with 16 bases fitting TRBD2. The CDR3, as DNA: TGTGCCAGCAGCCAGCCCCCGGGACTAGCGGGGGGGCCGACCGGGGAGCTGTTTTTT. Protein sequence: CASSQPPGLAGGPTGELFF.